The present T cell receptor beta chain was sequenced within a study of neurological immune-mediated disorders. This clonotype was recorded at least ten times. Germline CDR1 and CDR2: SGHTA and FQGNSA. The V gene end was trimmed by 5 bases and the J gene end by 5 bases; junction bases not matched to a gene: 8. The CDR3 has 15 residues. TCRdb reprocessed the 5' RACE reads via MiXCR and lists one record per CDR3 protein. This sample carries about 36,000 distinct CDR3 sequences, 9% to 12% of them seen once, and the ten largest clones take around 7%. The V gene is TRBV7-2, the J gene TRBJ2-3; 9 nucleotides line up with TRBD2. Sequencing was performed on PBMCs. This TCR was recovered from a woman aged 25 to 39 with HTLV-1-associated myelopathy (HAM/TSP). The CDR3 region is CASSMSGGRRDTQYF. CDR3 bases: TGTGCCAGCAGCATGAGCGGGGGGCGGAGAGATACGCAGTATTTT.